What follows are 24 T cell receptor beta chains derived from one specimen sequenced in a study of T cells in Graves' hyperthyroidism and ophthalmopathy. RNA transcripts yielded amplified TCR beta CDR3 regions. TCR CDR3 regions were first amplified by RT-PCR with HTBI primers. TCRdb reanalysed the multiplex PCR reads using MiXCR and keeps one entry per CDR3 protein. The data show 600,000 to 900,000 distinct CDR3 sequences, 16% seen once. Sequencing was performed on blood. These TCRs come from a man aged 18 to 29 with Graves' hyperthyroidism.

This clonotype was counted many times. The chain has TRBV18 and TRBJ2-7; D gene uncertain. This CDR3 has 13 residues. Trimming removed 6 bases from V and 6 bases from J, with 15 bases in between. Germline CDR1 is KGHSH and CDR2 is LQKENI. This chain's CDR3 is CASSPTASGEQYF. CDR3 DNA: TGTGCCAGCTCCCCTACAGCGTCCGGCGAGCAGTACTTC.

The chain is built from TRBV24-1 and TRBJ2-3; D tentatively fits TRBD1 or TRBD2 (5 bases each). With 7 bases removed from V and 3 bases from J, the gap between germline ends came to 13 bases. The germline CDR1 and CDR2 sequences are KGHDR and SFDVKD. There are 14 residues in the CDR3. CDR3 loop: CATRGVTSTDTQYF. DNA for the CDR3: TGTGCCACCAGGGGGGTGACGAGTACAGATACGCAGTATTTT.

This clonotype was counted only a few times. The chain has TRBV29-1 and TRBJ2-5, with D maybe TRBD2 (5 bases). Trimming shortened V by 4 bases and J by 5 bases, and 11 bases separated the two germline ends. CDR3 length: 12 amino acids. CDR1 and CDR2 from the germline V gene are SQVTM and ANQGSEA. CDR3 DNA sequence: TGCAGCGTTGGTCCTAGCAGGGAGACCCAGTACTTC. This gives the protein CSVGPSRETQYF. Drawing the rest from reference TRBV29-1 and TRBJ2-5, the complete variable domain is SAVISQKPSRDICQRGTSLTIQCQVDSQVTMMFWYRQQPGQSLTLIATANQGSEATYESGFVIDKFPISRPNLTFSTLTVSNMSPEDSSIYLCSVGPSRETQYFGPGTRLLVL.

This clonotype came up many times. V usage is TRBV2 and J usage is TRBJ2-5, with 12 bases that match TRBD2. V lost 6 bases to trimming and J lost 4 bases; unmatched junction nucleotides: 6. Germline-derived CDR1 and CDR2 are SNHLY and FYNNEI. The CDR3 runs 15 residues. Written as DNA, the CDR3 is TGTGCCAGCAGGAGGACTAGCGGGATAGGAGAGACCCAGTACTTC. Amino acids: CASRRTSGIGETQYF. The variable domain in full, with the rest retrieved from reference TRBV2 and TRBJ2-5, is EPEVTQTPSHQVTQMGQEVILRCVPISNHLYFYWYRQILGQKVEFLVSFYNNEISEKSEIFDDQFSVERPDGSNFTLKIRSTKLEDSAMYFCASRRTSGIGETQYFGPGTRLLVL.

This clonotype was detected only a few times. CDR3 sequence reads: CSVLGGVETQYF. DNA for the CDR3: TGCAGCGTTTTGGGGGGCGTGGAGACCCAGTACTTC. This sequence joins TRBV29-1 and TRBJ2-5; D tentatively reads TRBD1 or TRBD2 (6 bases each). This CDR3 comprises 12 residues. Per germline, CDR1 SQVTM and CDR2 ANQGSEA. V was clipped by 5 bases and J by 5 bases, with 12 bases between them.

This clonotype was recorded a few times. This chain uses TRBV6-1 with TRBJ1-2; 7 nucleotides line up with TRBD1. Trimming removed 5 bases from V and 10 bases from J; junction bases left unmatched: 4. The CDR3 spans 11 residues. Per germline, CDR1 MNHNS and CDR2 SASEGT. CDR3 residues: CASSSGQAYTF. The CDR3 bases are TGTGCCAGCAGTTCCGGACAGGCCTACACCTTC.

The CDR3 coding sequence is TGTGCCACCAGCAGACTATTCGGAAGGGCGGGAGGCGGGGAAGAGACCCAGTACTTC. Translating it yields CATSRLFGRAGGGEETQYF. The chain joins TRBV15 to TRBJ2-5, with 8 bases fitting TRBD2. The CDR3 is made up of 19 amino acids. The germline CDR1 and CDR2 sequences are LNHNV and YYDKDF (reference sequence). J gave up 3 bases and V 2 bases, and 17 bases lay outside the gene matches.

In this sample, this clonotype turned up a few times. V and J are TRBV29-1 and TRBJ2-1; D might be TRBD2 (6 bases). This CDR3 contains 14 residues. V was pared by 7 bases and J by 7 bases, with 20 bases between. Germline V gives CDR1 SQVTM, CDR2 ANQGSEA. The CDR3 here is CSAGRPPRRNEQFF. The DNA for the CDR3 is TGCAGCGCAGGGAGGCCCCCCCGGAGAAATGAGCAGTTCTTC.

This clonotype came up many times. The chain combines TRBV6-1 with TRBJ1-1, with D unclear. Germline V gene data show CDR1 as MNHNS and CDR2 as SASEGT. Trimming removed 6 bases from V and 6 bases from J, with 8 bases in between. This CDR3 comprises 11 residues. The CDR3 sequence: CASRGDAEAFF. The CDR3 bases are TGTGCCAGCAGGGGAGACGCTGAAGCTTTCTTT.

This clonotype occurred many times. V is TRBV12-3 or TRBV12-4 and J is TRBJ1-2, with no clear D. CDR3 length: 14 amino acids. V lost 3 bases, J lost 5 bases, and 13 bases lay in between. Here the CDR3 reads CASSFAAPLYGYTF. The CDR3 DNA reads as TGTGCCAGCAGTTTTGCAGCTCCACTGTATGGCTACACCTTC.

The rearrangement joins TRBV9 to TRBJ1-1, with D uncertain. Germline CDR1 is SGDLS and CDR2 is YYNGEE. The CDR3 spans 13 residues. The V end lost 0 bases, the J end lost 1 base, and 4 bases lay between the germline ends. The CDR3 region has the DNA TGTGCCAGCAGCGTAGCGAAGAACACTGAAGCTTTCTTT. The encoded protein is CASSVAKNTEAFF.

This clonotype was observed many times. The chain employs TRBV28 and TRBJ2-7; perhaps TRBD2 as D (5 bases). The CDR3 runs to 11 residues. V dropped 7 bases and J dropped 4 bases, with 8 bases sitting between them. From germline, CDR1 is MDHEN and CDR2 SYDVKM. Written as DNA, the CDR3 is TGTGCCAGCATACGGGATTACGAGCAGTACTTC. This gives the protein CASIRDYEQYF.

This clonotype has ten or more counts. The chain joins TRBV2 to TRBJ1-3; D is uncertain. Trimming left V 5 bases short and J 2 bases short, with 13 bases between. The CDR3 contains 15 residues. CDR1 and CDR2 from the germline V gene are SNHLY and FYNNEI. CDR3 DNA: TGTGCCAGCAGTCCCCGACTGTTTCCTGGAAACACCATATATTTT. Its protein product is CASSPRLFPGNTIYF.

This clonotype was observed a handful of times. The rearrangement links TRBV12-5 to TRBJ2-2, with D maybe TRBD1 (5 bases). CDR3 length: 17 residues. V lost 0 bases and J 2 bases, leaving 13 bases between the germline ends. CDR1 and CDR2 from the germline V gene are LGHNT and FRNRAP. CDR3 sequence reads: CASGLVKSGSNTGELFF. The CDR3 bases are TGTGCTAGTGGTTTGGTAAAGTCAGGGTCCAACACCGGGGAGCTGTTTTTT.

Ten or more counts support this clonotype. V usage is TRBV2 and J usage is TRBJ1-5, with a possible D match to TRBD1 (5 bases). Trimming took 8 bases from V and 7 from J, leaving 21 bases between them. Germline CDR1 and CDR2: SNHLY and FYNNEI. The CDR3 extends over 15 amino acids. This CDR3 is CASDSESIGRQPQHF. In DNA form, the CDR3 reads TGTGCCAGCGACAGCGAGAGTATCGGGAGGCAGCCCCAGCATTTT.

Here the CDR3 DNA reads TGTGCCAGCAGGGAGGGGACCCATAGCAATCAGCCCCAGCATTTT. Amino acids: CASREGTHSNQPQHF. This chain joins TRBV12-3 or TRBV12-4 and TRBJ1-5; D possibly corresponds to TRBD1 (5 bases). V shed 6 bases and J shed 0 bases, with 12 bases lying between them. The CDR3 contains 15 residues.

The V gene is TRBV5-1, the J gene TRBJ1-3; D is ambiguous. The V gene's germline CDR1 is SGHRS and CDR2 YFSETQ. This CDR3 spans 14 amino acids. V was pared by 5 bases and J by 0 bases, with 9 bases between. The CDR3 sequence is CASRGPDSGNTIYF. CDR3 sequence (DNA): TGCGCCAGCAGAGGCCCGGACTCTGGAAACACCATATATTTT.

The chain joins TRBV12-5 to TRBJ2-7; 13 positions agree with TRBD2. The CDR3 extends over 19 amino acids. J gave up 0 bases and V 2 bases, and 10 bases lay outside the gene matches. Germline V gene data show CDR1 as LGHNT and CDR2 as FRNRAP. CDR3 amino acids: CASGLPFGTSGANSYEQYF. The CDR3 nucleotides read TGTGCTAGTGGTTTGCCCTTCGGGACTAGCGGGGCCAACTCCTACGAGCAGTACTTC.

The chain joins TRBV6-1 to TRBJ2-3; D assignment may be TRBD1 or TRBD2 (5 bases each). This CDR3 contains 14 residues. CDR1 and CDR2 (germline): MNHNS, SASEGT. The V end was cut by 3 bases, the J end by 4 bases, with 11 bases between. CDR3 region: CASSDRGAPDTQYF. The CDR3 DNA reads TGTGCCAGCAGTGACCGAGGGGCTCCAGATACGCAGTATTTT.

This clonotype was seen at least ten times. This chain connects TRBV3-1 to TRBJ2-5; TRBD2 agrees at 8 bases. Germline assignment: CDR1 LGHDT and CDR2 YNNKEL (reference sequence). V trimming: 5 bases; J trimming: 3 bases; junction bases outside the gene matches: 2. The CDR3 runs 13 residues. The CDR3 DNA is TGTGCCAGCAGCGAACTAGCGGAAGAGACCCAGTACTTC. This encodes CASSELAEETQYF.

The chain links TRBV20-1 to TRBJ2-5; TRBD1 agrees at 8 bases. Per the germline V gene, CDR1 is DFQATT and CDR2 is SNEGSKA (reference sequence). Trimming took 0 bases from V and 5 from J; bases not matched to a gene: 8. This CDR3 region has 15 residues. This CDR3 is CSARDTTGVGETQYF. The CDR3 nucleotides are TGCAGTGCTAGAGACACGACAGGGGTAGGGGAGACCCAGTACTTC.

The chain is built from TRBV5-1 and TRBJ2-1, with 14 bases fitting TRBD2. The V gene end was trimmed by 0 bases and the J gene end by 7 bases; junction bases not matched to a gene: 6. This CDR3 region has 17 residues. CDR1 is SGHRS and CDR2 is YFSETQ in the germline V gene. The CDR3 DNA reads as TGCGCCAGCAGCTTGGATCCTGGGACTAGCGGGAGAAATGAGCAGTTCTTC. Translated, it gives CASSLDPGTSGRNEQFF.

The rearrangement uses TRBV28 and TRBJ1-2; 8 nucleotides agree with TRBD1. This CDR3 is built from 14 residues. The germline gives CDR1 MDHEN, CDR2 SYDVKM. V was clipped by 4 bases and J by 5 bases; unmatched bases: 6. The CDR3 DNA reads as TGTGCCAGCAGTTGGGGACGGACAGGGTATGGCTACACCTTC. Amino acid sequence: CASSWGRTGYGYTF.

The sample holds a few counts of this clonotype. The CDR3 DNA is TGCGCCAGCAGCCAAGGTGGGACCGTCTTAGCAGGCTACACCTTC. The encoded protein is CASSQGGTVLAGYTF. V usage is TRBV4-1 and J usage is TRBJ1-2; TRBD1 might be the D (5 bases). The germline CDR1 and CDR2 sequences are MGHRA and YSYEKL. Trimming removed 1 base at V and 8 bases at J, with 17 bases between. CDR3 size: 15 residues.